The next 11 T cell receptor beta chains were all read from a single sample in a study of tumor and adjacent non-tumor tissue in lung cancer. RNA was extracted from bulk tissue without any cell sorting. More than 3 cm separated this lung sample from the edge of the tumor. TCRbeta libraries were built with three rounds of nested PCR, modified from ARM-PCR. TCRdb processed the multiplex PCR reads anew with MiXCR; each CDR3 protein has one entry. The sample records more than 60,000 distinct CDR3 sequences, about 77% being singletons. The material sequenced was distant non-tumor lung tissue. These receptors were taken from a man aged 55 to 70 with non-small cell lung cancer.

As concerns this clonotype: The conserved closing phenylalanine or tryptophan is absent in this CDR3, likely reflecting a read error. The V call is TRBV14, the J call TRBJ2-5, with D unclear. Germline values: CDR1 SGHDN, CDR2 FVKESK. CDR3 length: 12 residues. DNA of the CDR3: TGTACCAGCAGCCAAGATCGACAGACCCAGTACGTC. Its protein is CTSSQDRQTQYV.

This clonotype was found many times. The CDR3 here is CASSPGQEAGANVLTF. The DNA of the CDR3 is TGCGCCAGCAGCCCGGGACAGGAAGCTGGGGCCAACGTCCTGACTTTC. The chain carries TRBV5-1 and TRBJ2-6; TRBD1 aligns across 8 bases. V shed 4 bases and J 2 bases; nucleotides not matched to a gene: 5. The CDR3 runs to 16 residues. Germline values: CDR1 SGHRS, CDR2 YFSETQ.

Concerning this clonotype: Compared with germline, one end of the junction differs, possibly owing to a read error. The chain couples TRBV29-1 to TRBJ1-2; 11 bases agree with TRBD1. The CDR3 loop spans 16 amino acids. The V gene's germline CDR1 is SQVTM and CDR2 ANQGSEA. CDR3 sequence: CSVVPGQGVRIYGYTF. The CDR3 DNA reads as TGCAGCGTGGTCCCGGGACAGGGGGTGCGTATCTATGGCTACACATTC. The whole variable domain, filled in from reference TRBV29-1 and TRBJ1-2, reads SAVISQKPSRDICQRGTSLTIQCQVDSQVTMMFWYRQQPGQSLTLIATANQGSEATYESGFVIDKFPISRPNLTFSTLTVSNMSPEDSSIYLCSVVPGQGVRIYGYTFGSGTRLTVV.

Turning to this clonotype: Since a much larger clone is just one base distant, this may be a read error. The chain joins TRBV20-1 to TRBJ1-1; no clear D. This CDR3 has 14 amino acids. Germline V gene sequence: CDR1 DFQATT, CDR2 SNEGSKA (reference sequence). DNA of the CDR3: TGCAGAGCTACCCCCGTGACTATGAACACTGAAGCTTTCTTT. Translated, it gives CRATPVTMNTEAFF.

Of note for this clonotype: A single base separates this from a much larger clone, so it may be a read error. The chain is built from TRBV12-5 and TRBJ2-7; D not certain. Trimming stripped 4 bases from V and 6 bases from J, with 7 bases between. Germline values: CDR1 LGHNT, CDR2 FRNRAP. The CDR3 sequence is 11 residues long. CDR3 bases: TGTGCTAGTGGTTATGGTCGCGAGCAGTACTTC. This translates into CASGYGREQYF.

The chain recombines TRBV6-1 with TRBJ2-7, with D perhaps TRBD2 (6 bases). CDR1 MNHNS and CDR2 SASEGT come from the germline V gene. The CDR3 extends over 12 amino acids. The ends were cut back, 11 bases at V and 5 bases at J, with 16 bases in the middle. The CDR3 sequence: CAGRRGSHEQYF. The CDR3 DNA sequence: TGTGCCGGTCGTCGGGGGTCCCACGAGCAGTACTTC.

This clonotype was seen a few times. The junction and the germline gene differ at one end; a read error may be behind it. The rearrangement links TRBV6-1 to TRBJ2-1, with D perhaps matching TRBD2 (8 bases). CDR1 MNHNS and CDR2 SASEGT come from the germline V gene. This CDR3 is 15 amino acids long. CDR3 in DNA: TGTGCCTGCAGTGCGACTAGCGCCAGGGGGAATGAACAGTTCTTC. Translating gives CACSATSARGNEQFF.

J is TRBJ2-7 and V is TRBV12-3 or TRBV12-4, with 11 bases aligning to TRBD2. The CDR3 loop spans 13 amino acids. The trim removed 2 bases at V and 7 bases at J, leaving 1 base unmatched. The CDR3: CASSLLAGGEQYF. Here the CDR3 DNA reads TGTGCCAGCAGTTTACTAGCGGGAGGAGAGCAGTACTTC.

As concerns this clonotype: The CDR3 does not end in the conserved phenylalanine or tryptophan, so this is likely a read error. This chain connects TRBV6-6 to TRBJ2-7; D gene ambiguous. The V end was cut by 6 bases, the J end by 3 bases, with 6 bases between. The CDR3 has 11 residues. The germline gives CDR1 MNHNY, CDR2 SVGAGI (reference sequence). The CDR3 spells CASSNSYEQYL. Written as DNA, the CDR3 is TGTGCCAGCAGCAACAGCTACGAGCAGTACTTA.

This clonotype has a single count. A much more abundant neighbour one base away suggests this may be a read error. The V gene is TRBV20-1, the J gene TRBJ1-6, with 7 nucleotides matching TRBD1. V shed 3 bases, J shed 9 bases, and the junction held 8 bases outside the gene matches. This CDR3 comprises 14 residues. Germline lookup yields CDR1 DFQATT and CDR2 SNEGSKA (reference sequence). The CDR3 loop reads CSASAEQGSSPLHF. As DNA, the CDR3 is TGCAGTGCTAGCGCGGAACAGGGGTCTTCACCCCTCCACTTT.

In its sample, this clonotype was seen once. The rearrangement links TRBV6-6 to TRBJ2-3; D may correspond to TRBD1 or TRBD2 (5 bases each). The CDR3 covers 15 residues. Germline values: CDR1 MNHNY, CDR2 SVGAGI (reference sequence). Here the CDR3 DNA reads TGTATCAGCAGTTACCTCCGGGGCTTCACAGATACGCAGTATTTT. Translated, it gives CISSYLRGFTDTQYF.